This TCR beta chain was sequenced for a study of T cell repertoires in cytomegalovirus infection (dated by TCRdb to between 2018 and 2021). Turning to the overall study: The HLA type of each donor mattered for the analysis, because public TCR beta signatures pointed to carriage of CMV infection along with the matching HLA type. The research as a whole found: The ex vivo response was dominated by HLA-C-restricted CMV-specific TCR beta clonotypes, which also provided the single most frequent clonotype in two of eight donors. In both this cohort and an independent cohort of approximately 350 donors, the cumulative frequency of public TCR beta family members distinguished carriers of CMV infection plus the relevant HLA type.

The CDR3 sequence holds 16 residues, the cysteine and phenylalanine included. Just the 48-base CDR3 DNA is kept, in frame starting at base 1. V loses 6 bases of germline sequence and J loses 6 bases, and the interval between the two ends is 23 bases. The germline V gene provides CDR1 SGHTA and CDR2 FQGNSA. Many counts were recorded for this clonotype. The target of this receptor is not known. Base qualities are missing; no much larger clone stands one base away. The sample was run on an Illumina HiSeq 1500. The public reads were quality trimmed at Q25 with fastp and then assembled into clones with MiXCR by TCRdb, keeping productive beta chains. Every CDR3 protein is listed once, alongside the most common genes and DNA of its rows. This sample gives under 300,000 distinct CDR3 sequences in total; around 12% of them show up just once. The ten most abundant clones make up around 1.6% of the sample.

The receptor was derived from a human donor in good health (CMV status not recorded). Some clones in this sample may be carry-over from other donors' samples. Sequencing was performed on PBMCs. This chain joins TRBV7-2 to TRBJ2-5; TRBD1 could be the D gene, as 7 bases match. The DNA sequence is TGTGCCAGCAGACCCGGGGGACAGACTAGATTAAAGACCCAGTACTTC. It codes for CASRPGGQTRLKTQYF.